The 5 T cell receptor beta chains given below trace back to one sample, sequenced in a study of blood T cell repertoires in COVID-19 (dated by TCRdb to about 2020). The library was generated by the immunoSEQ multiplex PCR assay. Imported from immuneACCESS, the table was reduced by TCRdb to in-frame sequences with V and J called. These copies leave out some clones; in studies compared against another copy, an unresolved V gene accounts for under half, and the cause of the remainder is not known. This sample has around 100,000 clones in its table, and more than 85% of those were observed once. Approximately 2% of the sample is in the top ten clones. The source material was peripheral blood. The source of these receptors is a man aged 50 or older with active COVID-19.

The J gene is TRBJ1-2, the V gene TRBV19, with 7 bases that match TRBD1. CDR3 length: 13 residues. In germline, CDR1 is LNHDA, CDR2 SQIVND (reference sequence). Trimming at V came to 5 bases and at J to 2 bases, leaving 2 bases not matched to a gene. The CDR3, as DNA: TGTGCCAGTAGTCAGGACAGGAACTATGGCTACACCTTC. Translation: CASSQDRNYGYTF.

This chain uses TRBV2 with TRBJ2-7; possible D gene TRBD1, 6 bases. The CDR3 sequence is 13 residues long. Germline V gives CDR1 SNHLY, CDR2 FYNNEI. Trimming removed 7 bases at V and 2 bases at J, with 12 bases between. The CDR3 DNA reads TGTGCCAGCAAGAGGGGGTACCCCTACGAGCAGTACTTC. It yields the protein CASKRGYPYEQYF.

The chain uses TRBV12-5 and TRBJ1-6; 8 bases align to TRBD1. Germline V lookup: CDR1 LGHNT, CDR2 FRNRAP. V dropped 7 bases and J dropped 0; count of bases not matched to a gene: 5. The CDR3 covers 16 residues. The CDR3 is CASAQDRDSYNSPLHF. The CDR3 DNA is TGTGCTAGTGCCCAGGACAGGGACTCCTATAATTCACCCCTCCACTTT.

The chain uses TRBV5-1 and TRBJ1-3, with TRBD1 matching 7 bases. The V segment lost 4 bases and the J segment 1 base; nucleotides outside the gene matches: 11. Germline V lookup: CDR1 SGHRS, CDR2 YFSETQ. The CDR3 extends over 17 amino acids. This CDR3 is CASSVSTGVFSGNTIYF. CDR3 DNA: TGCGCCAGCAGCGTCTCTACAGGGGTTTTTTCTGGAAACACCATATATTTT. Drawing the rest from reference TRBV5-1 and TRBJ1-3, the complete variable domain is KAGVTQTPRYLIKTRGQQVTLSCSPISGHRSVSWYQQTPGQGLQFLFEYFSETQRNKGNFPGRFSGRQFSNSRSEMNVSTLELGDSALYLCASSVSTGVFSGNTIYFGEGSWLTVV.

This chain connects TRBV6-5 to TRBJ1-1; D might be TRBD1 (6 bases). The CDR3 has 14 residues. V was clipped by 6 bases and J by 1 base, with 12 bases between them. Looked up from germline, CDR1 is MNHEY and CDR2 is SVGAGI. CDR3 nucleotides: TGTGCCAGCAGGCCCGGGGGGGCGAACACTGAAGCTTTCTTT. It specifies CASRPGGANTEAFF.